This TCR beta chain was obtained from a study of blood T cell repertoires in COVID-19. Germline CDR1 reads SNHLY; CDR2 reads FYNNEI. CDR3 length equals 14 residues. V dropped 7 bases and J dropped 7; count of bases not matched to a gene: 5. Method: immunoSEQ multiplex PCR; TCRdb's copy keeps in-frame clones and lacks some. The sample lists approximately 63,000 clones, roughly 88% occurring once. The rearrangement joins TRBV2 to TRBJ2-1; TRBD2 aligns across 12 bases. The clonotype was recovered from a woman of 80 years or more with active COVID-19. Sequenced: peripheral blood. Here the CDR3 reads CASNLGLAGNEQFF. The CDR3 DNA sequence: TGTGCCAGCAATCTCGGACTAGCGGGGAATGAGCAGTTCTTC.